This TCR beta chain was identified in a study of human T cells and chemical hapten exposure. Overall study: DPC at 2% was the sensitizing agent, placed on about 2 cm by about 2 cm of upper inner arm skin.

TCRdb re-analysed the RACE reads in MiXCR, keeping a single row per CDR3 protein. This table holds roughly 80,000 distinct CDR3 sequences, less than 15% found once. Study-level results: TCRs whose frequency exceeded 1 in 1000 remained the same following DPC sensitization.

As for time point: pre-sensitization, week 0. Treatment meaning: therapeutic diphenylcyclopropenone sensitization with weekly scalp DPC. Between the trimmed V and J ends, which lost 3 bases and 0 bases, there was a span of 8 bases. CDR3 length: 14 residues. This clonotype was seen only a few times. The antigen is not known. The sequence was collected from a woman aged 45-65 years with alopecia areata. Some clones in this sample may be carry-over from other donors' samples. This specimen was whole blood, taken in connection with sensitization to the hapten diphenylcyclopropenone (DPC). This chain uses TRBV12-3 or TRBV12-4 with TRBJ1-1; D remains ambiguous. CDR3: CASSFQDLNTEAFF. In nucleotides, the CDR3 is TGTGCCAGCAGTTTTCAGGATCTGAACACTGAAGCTTTCTTT.